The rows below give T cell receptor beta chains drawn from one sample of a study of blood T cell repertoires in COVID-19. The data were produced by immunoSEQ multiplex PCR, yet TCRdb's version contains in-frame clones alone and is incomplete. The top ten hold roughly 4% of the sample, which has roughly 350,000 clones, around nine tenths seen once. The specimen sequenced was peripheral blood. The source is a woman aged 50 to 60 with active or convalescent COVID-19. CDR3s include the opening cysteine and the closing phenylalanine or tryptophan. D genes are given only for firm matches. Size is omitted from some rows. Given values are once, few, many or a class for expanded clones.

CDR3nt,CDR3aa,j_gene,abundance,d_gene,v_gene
TGCGCCAGCAGCCAAGATGTCGGCTTAAGGCTAGCGGGAATTGAGCAGTTCTTC,CASSQDVGLRLAGIEQFF,TRBJ2-1,NA,TRBD2,TRBV4-1
TGTGCCAGTCCACGGGGCACTGAAGCTTTCTTT,CASPRGTEAFF,TRBJ1-1,NA,NA,TRBV6-6
TGTGCCAGCAGATTAGGACATTCTAGCTCCTACGAGCAGTACTTC,CASRLGHSSSYEQYF,TRBJ2-7,NA,NA,TRBV28
TGTGCCAGCAGTTTATACGGGAGGGCCTTGGGCGAGCAGTTCTTC,CASSLYGRALGEQFF,TRBJ2-1,NA,TRBD2,TRBV28
TGTGCCAGCAGCTTTAAACCAGGAACGAACACTGAAGCTTTCTTT,CASSFKPGTNTEAFF,TRBJ1-1,NA,NA,TRBV13
TGTGCTAGTGGTTTGGAGAGGACTAGCGGCTACAATGAGCAGTTCTTC,CASGLERTSGYNEQFF,TRBJ2-1,NA,TRBD2,TRBV12-5
TGTGCCAGCAGCCCCTCGGCGGGGGGGGGTTTAGATACGCAGTATTTT,CASSPSAGGGLDTQYF,TRBJ2-3,once,TRBD2,TRBV5-4
TGTGCCATCAGTGAGGGGGGGACAGATAATTCACCCCTCCACTTT,CAISEGGTDNSPLHF,TRBJ1-6,NA,TRBD1,TRBV10-3
TGTGCCAGCTCACCACCTAACAGGGGGGGCACTGAAGCTTTCTTT,CASSPPNRGGTEAFF,TRBJ1-1,NA,TRBD1,TRBV18
TGTGCCAGCAGCCCGTCGGGACTAGCGAACGAGCAGTACTTC,CASSPSGLANEQYF,TRBJ2-7,NA,TRBD2,TRBV7-3
TGCGCCAGCAGCTTGATGGCAGAAGAGCAGTACTTC,CASSLMAEEQYF,TRBJ2-7,NA,NA,TRBV5-1
TGTGCCTGGAGTGTAGGCAGGGGATCTGGCTACACCTTC,CAWSVGRGSGYTF,TRBJ1-2,NA,NA,TRBV30
TGTGCCAGCAGCTTAGGACAGGCGAACACTGAAGCTTTCTTT,CASSLGQANTEAFF,TRBJ1-1,NA,NA,TRBV7-9
TGCGCCAGCAGCCAAGATGAGGCTAGCGGGGGGGTAGGGACGCAGTATTTT,CASSQDEASGGVGTQYF,TRBJ2-3,NA,TRBD2,TRBV4-1
TGTGCCAGCTCCACCTTGGTCCCGGGGGGCACTGAAGCTTTCTTT,CASSTLVPGGTEAFF,TRBJ1-1,few,NA,TRBV18
TGTGCCGTGGGGATAAACGGGGTCTCCACTGAAGCTTTCTTT,CAVGINGVSTEAFF,TRBJ1-1,NA,NA,TRBV30
TGTGCCAGCAGTTGGGCGACAGGTGTGAACACTGAAGCTTTCTTT,CASSWATGVNTEAFF,TRBJ1-1,once,NA,TRBV7-9
TGTGCCAGCAGTTCACAGAACATGAACACTGAAGCTTTCTTT,CASSSQNMNTEAFF,TRBJ1-1,NA,NA,TRBV27
TGTGCCACCAGTGATGACACAGGGGGAATTGGAAACACCATATATTTT,CATSDDTGGIGNTIYF,TRBJ1-3,NA,TRBD1,TRBV24-1
TGTGCCATCAGCTCCGGGACAAGGGGGACCTACGAGCAGTACTTC,CAISSGTRGTYEQYF,TRBJ2-7,once,NA,TRBV10-3
TGTGCCAGCAGCTTAGCCAGGGTGTATGAGCAGTACTTC,CASSLARVYEQYF,TRBJ2-7,once,NA,TRBV11-2
TGTGCCAGTATCGGGCCGGGACTGGAGAAACAAGAGACCCAGTACTTC,CASIGPGLEKQETQYF,TRBJ2-5,NA,NA,TRBV19